The clone carrying this T cell receptor beta chain was counted ten times or more. This sample's time point: blood at routine non-recurrence follow-up after resection. Without sorting, whole RNA was sequenced from tumor, nontumor lung or frozen PBMC. This sample is part of a study of spatial heterogeneity in lung cancer. Study as a whole: Sequencing was performed on follow-up PBMC samples when available, collected at a median of around 2 years after resection. The average appearance count of each unique TCR and UMI combination in raw reads was more than ten.

A unique molecular identifier was carried by every single TCR cDNA molecule. Using its own MiXCR run on the 5' RACE reads, TCRdb lists one record per CDR3 protein. The sample includes 51,000 or so distinct CDR3 sequences, around 7.7% of them seen just once. Germline V gene lookup returns CDR1 LGHDT and CDR2 YNNKEL (reference sequence). The CDR3 runs to 15 residues. The germline V and J ends were trimmed by 4 bases and 0 bases, with 10 bases remaining between them. This TCR derives from a female donor with early-stage non-small cell lung cancer. V and J are TRBV3-1 and TRBJ1-3; D may be TRBD1 (5 bases). This specimen was PBMCs, taken at follow-up. CDR3 DNA sequence: TGTGCCAGCAGCCGCGGACAACTCTCTGGAAACACCATATATTTT. Protein product: CASSRGQLSGNTIYF.